The source of this TCR beta chain is a study of PD-1 blockade in classical Hodgkin lymphoma. At the level of the study: Administration of nivolumab to patients was at 3 mg/kg intravenously every 2 weeks.

Assay: immunoSEQ multiplex PCR; the TCRdb copy retains only in-frame clones and omits some. There are 89,000 or so clones in the sample; around 90% occur only once, and 2.6% lies in the top ten. Concerning this clone itself: The target antigen is unknown.

Each patient experienced a relapse that followed autologous stem cell transplantation, and brentuximab vedotin exposure varied. After removal of 0 bases from V and 4 bases from J, the junction contained 2 bases not matched to a gene. The CDR3 is 15 residues long. Germline V gene data show CDR1 as SGHKS and CDR2 as YYEKEE (reference sequence). Study-wide results and limits: There was a significant rise in CD4+ TCR diversity by C4D1, with no such rise for CD8+. Repertoire differences have undefined causes, possibly disease activity or prior therapy. The baseline diversity of complete responders showed similarity to that of newly diagnosed patients.

The sequenced sample was peripheral blood mononuclear cells (PBMCs), obtained before the second cycle of nivolumab. The rearrangement joins TRBV5-5 to TRBJ2-5, with 11 bases identical to TRBD2. This receptor was taken from a human donor with classical Hodgkin lymphoma. CDR3 bases: TGTGCCAGCAGCTTGGTTGGGACTAGCGGAGAGACCCAGTACTTC. Its protein is CASSLVGTSGETQYF.